This TCR beta chain was obtained from a study of shared clonotypes between healthy human individuals. The authors' processing: In the immunoSEQ data, sequences were junction-only and lacked quality scores, so filtering differed. Libraries were prepared by immunoSEQ multiplex PCR; TCRdb keeps only in-frame clonotypes and omits some of them. The DNA gave D and trimming, while V, J and clone size come from that table. The sample lists some 2,000,000 clones, 85% to 95% occurring once. For this clone: The antigen remains unidentified.

The V gene end was trimmed by 5 bases and the J gene end by 0 bases; junction bases not matched to a gene: 8. This CDR3 is built from 16 residues. Per germline, CDR1 MNHEY and CDR2 SMNVEV (reference sequence). Findings of the study overall: Non-shared clonotypes displayed generation probabilities falling below those of clonotypes present in all four donors. Clonotype sharing among donors was expected to depend on sequencing depth.

The rearrangement links TRBV27 to TRBJ2-3; 7 bases line up with TRBD1. Sequenced input: naive CD4+ T cells sorted from blood. Sample subset: CD45RA+ positively selected. The TCR was taken from a man aged 18 to 30 in good health. The CDR3 DNA follows: TGTGCCAGCAGTCCCCTGGACAGGAGAAGCACAGATACGCAGTATTTT. Encoded protein: CASSPLDRRSTDTQYF.